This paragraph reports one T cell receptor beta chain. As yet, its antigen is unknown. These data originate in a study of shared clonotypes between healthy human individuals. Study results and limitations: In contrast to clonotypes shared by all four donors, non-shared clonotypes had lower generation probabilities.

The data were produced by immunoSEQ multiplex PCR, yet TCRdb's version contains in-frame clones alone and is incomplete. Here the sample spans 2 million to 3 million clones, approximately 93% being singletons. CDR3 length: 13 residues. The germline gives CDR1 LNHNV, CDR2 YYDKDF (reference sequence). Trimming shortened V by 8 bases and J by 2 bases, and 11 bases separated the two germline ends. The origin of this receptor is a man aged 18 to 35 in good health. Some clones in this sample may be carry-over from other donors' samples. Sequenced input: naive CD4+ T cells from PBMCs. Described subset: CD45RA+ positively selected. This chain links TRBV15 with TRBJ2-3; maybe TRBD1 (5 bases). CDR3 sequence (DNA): TGTGCCACCTCCCGACAGATCACAGATACGCAGTATTTT. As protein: CATSRQITDTQYF. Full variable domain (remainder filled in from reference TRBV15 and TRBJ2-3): DAMVIQNPRYQVTQFGKPVTLSCSQTLNHNVMYWYQQKSSQAPKLLFHYYDKDFNNEADTPDNFQSRRPNTSFCFLDIRSPGLGDTAMYLCATSRQITDTQYFGPGTRLTVL.